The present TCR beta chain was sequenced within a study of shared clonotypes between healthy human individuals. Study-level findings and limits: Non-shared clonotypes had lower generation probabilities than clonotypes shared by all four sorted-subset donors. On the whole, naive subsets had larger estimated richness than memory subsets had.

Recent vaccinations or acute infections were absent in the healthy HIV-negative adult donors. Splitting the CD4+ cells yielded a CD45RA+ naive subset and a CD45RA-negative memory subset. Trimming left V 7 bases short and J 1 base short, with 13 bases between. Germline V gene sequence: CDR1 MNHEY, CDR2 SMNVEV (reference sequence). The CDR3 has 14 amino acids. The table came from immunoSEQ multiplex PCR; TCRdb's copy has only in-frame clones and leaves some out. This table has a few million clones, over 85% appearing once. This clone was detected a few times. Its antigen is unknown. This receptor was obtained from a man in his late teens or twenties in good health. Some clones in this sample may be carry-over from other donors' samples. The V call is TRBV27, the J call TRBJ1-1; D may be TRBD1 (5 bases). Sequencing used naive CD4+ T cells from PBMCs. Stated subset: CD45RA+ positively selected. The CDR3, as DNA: TGTGCCAGCACCCCTTTGGGGGGGAACACTGAAGCTTTCTTT. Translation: CASTPLGGNTEAFF.